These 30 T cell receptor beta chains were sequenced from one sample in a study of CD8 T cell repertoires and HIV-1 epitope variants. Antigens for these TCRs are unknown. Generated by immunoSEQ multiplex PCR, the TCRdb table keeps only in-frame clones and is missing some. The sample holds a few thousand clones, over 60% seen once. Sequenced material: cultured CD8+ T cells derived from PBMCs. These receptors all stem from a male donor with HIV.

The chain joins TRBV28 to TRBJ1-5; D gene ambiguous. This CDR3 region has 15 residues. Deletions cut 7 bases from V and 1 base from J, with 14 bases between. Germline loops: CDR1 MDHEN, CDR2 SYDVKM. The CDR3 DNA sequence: TGTGCCAGCACCAACCCCATCGTAAGCAATCAGCCCCAGCATTTT. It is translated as CASTNPIVSNQPQHF.

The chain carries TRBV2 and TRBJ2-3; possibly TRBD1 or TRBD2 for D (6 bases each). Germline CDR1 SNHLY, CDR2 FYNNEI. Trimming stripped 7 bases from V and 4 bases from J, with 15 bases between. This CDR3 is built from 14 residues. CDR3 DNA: TGTGCCAGCAATGGGGGGCGAGACGCAGATACGCAGTATTTT. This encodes CASNGGRDADTQYF.

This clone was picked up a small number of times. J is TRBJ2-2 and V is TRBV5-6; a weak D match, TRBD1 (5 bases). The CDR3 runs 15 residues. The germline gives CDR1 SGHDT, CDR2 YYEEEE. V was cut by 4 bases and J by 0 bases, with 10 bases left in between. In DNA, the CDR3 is TGTGCCAGCAGCCCAGGGTTCGCGAACACCGGGGAGCTGTTTTTT. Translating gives CASSPGFANTGELFF.

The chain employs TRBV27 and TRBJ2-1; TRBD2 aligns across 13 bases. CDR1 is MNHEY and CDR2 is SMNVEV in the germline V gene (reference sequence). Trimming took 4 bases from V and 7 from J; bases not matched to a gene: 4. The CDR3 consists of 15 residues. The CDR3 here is CASSWTSGSYNEQFF. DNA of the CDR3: TGTGCCAGCAGTTGGACTAGCGGGAGTTATAATGAGCAGTTCTTC.

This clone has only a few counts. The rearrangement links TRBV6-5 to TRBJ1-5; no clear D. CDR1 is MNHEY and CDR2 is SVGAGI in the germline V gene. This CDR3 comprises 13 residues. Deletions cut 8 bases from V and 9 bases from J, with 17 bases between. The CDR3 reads CASGPEATGPQHF. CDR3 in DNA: TGTGCCAGCGGGCCAGAGGCTACTGGGCCCCAGCATTTT.

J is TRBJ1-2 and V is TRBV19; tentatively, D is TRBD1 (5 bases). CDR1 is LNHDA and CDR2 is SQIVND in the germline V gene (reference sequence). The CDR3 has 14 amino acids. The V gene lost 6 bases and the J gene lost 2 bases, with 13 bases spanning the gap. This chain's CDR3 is CASSPRAYNYGYTF. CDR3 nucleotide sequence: TGTGCCAGTAGCCCCAGGGCATACAACTATGGCTACACCTTC.

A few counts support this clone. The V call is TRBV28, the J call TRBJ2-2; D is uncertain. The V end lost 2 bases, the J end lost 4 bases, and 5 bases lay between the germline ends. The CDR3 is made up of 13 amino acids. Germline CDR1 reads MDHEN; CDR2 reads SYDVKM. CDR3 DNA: TGTGCCAGCAGTTTAACCCGCACCGGGGAGCTGTTTTTT. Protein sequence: CASSLTRTGELFF.

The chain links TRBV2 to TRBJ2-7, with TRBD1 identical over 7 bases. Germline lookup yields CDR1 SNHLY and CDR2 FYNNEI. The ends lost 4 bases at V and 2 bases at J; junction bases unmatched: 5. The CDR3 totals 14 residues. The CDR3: CASSGLQGAYEQYF. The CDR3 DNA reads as TGTGCCAGCAGTGGGTTGCAGGGGGCCTACGAGCAGTACTTC.

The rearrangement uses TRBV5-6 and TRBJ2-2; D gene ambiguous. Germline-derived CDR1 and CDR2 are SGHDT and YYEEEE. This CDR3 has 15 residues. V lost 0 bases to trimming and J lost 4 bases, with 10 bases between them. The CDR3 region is CASSLGPASTGELFF. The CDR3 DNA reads TGTGCCAGCAGCTTGGGACCGGCGAGCACCGGGGAGCTGTTTTTT.

The CDR3: CSVEATGALRDEQYF. Here the CDR3 DNA reads TGCAGCGTTGAAGCCACAGGGGCCCTACGGGACGAGCAGTACTTC. The gene calls are TRBV29-1 and TRBJ2-7; 7 bases are a match to TRBD1. V shed 1 base, J shed 5 bases, and the junction held 11 bases outside the gene matches. Germline CDR1 reads SQVTM; CDR2 reads ANQGSEA. This CDR3 contains 15 residues.

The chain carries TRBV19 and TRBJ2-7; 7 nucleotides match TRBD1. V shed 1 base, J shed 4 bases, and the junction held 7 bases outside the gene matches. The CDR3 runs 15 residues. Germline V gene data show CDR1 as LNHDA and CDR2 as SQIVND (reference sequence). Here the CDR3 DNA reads TGTGCCAGTAGTATAGCACAGGGGTTGGTTTACGAGCAGTACTTC. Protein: CASSIAQGLVYEQYF. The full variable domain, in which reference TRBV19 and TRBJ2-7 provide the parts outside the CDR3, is DGGITQSPKYLFRKEGQNVTLSCEQNLNHDAMYWYRQDPGQGLRLIYYSQIVNDFQKGDIAEGYSVSREKKESFPLTVTSAQKNPTAFYLCASSIAQGLVYEQYFGPGTRLTVT.

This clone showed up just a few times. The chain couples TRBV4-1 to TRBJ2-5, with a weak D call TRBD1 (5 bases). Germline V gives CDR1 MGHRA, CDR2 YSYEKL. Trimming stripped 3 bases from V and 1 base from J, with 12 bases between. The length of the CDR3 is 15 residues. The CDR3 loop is CASSQLDSVQETQYF. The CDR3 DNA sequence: TGCGCCAGCAGCCAGTTAGACAGCGTCCAAGAGACCCAGTACTTC.

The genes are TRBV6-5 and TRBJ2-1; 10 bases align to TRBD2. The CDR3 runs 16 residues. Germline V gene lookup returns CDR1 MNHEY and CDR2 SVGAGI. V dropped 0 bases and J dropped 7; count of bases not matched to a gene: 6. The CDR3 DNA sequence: TGTGCCAGCAGTTACTCACCTAGCGGGAGTAGGAATGAGCAGTTCTTC. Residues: CASSYSPSGSRNEQFF.

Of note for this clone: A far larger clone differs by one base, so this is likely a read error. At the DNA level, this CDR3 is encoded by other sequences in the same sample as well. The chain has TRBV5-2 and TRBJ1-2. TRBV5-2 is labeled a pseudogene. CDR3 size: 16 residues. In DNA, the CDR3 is TGTGCCAGCAGCCAAGATCCCCCAGACTTGGACTATGGCTACACCTTC. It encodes CASSQDPPDLDYGYTF.

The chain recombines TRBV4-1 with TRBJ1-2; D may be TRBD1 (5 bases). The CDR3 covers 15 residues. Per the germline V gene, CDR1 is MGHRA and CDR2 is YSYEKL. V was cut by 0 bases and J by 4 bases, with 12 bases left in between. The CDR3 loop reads CASSQDWGGVYGYTF. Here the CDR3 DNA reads TGCGCCAGCAGCCAAGATTGGGGGGGGGTCTATGGCTACACCTTC.

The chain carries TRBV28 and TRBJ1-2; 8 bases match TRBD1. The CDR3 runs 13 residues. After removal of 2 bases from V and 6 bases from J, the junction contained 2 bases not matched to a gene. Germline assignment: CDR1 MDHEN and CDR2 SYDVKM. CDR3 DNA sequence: TGTGCCAGCAGTTTAAAGACAGGGGATGGCTACACCTTC. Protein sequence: CASSLKTGDGYTF.

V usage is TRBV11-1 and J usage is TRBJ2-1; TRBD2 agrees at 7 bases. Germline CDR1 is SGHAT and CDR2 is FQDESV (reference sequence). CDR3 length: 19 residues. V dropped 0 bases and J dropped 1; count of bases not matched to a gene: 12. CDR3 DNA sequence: TGTGCCAGCAGCTTAGCGTATAGCCGGGAGGTTGGGTCCTACAATGAGCAGTTCTTC. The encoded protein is CASSLAYSREVGSYNEQFF.

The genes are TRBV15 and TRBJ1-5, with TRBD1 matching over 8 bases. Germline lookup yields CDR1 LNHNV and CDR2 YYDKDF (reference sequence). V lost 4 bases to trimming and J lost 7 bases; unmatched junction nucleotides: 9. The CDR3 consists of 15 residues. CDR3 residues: CATSTLTGAEQPQHF. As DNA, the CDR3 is TGTGCCACCAGCACCCTGACAGGGGCAGAGCAGCCCCAGCATTTT. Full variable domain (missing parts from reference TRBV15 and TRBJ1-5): DAMVIQNPRYQVTQFGKPVTLSCSQTLNHNVMYWYQQKSSQAPKLLFHYYDKDFNNEADTPDNFQSRRPNTSFCFLDIRSPGLGDTAMYLCATSTLTGAEQPQHFGDGTRLSIL.

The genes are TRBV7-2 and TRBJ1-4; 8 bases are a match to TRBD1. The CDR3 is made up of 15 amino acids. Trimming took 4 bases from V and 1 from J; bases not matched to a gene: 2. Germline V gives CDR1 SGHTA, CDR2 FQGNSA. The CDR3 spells CASSSTGVTNEKLFF. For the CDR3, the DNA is TGTGCCAGCAGCTCGACAGGGGTAACTAATGAAAAACTGTTTTTT.

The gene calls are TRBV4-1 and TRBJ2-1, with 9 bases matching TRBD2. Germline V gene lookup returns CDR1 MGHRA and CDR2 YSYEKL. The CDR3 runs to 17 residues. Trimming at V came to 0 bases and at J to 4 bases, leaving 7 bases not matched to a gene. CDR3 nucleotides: TGCGCCAGCAGCCAAGACCGCCCTAGCGGGGTTTACAATGAGCAGTTCTTC. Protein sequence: CASSQDRPSGVYNEQFF.

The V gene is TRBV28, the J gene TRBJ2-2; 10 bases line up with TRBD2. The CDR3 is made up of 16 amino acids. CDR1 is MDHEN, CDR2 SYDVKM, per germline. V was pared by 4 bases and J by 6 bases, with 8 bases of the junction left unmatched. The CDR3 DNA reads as TGTGCCAGCAGTTCAATAGCGGGGGGCCGGTCCGGGGAGCTGTTTTTT. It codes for CASSSIAGGRSGELFF. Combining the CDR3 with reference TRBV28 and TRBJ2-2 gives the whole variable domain DVKVTQSSRYLVKRTGEKVFLECVQDMDHENMFWYRQDPGLGLRLIYFSYDVKMKEKGDIPEGYSVSREKKERFSLILESASTNQTSMYLCASSSIAGGRSGELFFGEGSRLTVL.

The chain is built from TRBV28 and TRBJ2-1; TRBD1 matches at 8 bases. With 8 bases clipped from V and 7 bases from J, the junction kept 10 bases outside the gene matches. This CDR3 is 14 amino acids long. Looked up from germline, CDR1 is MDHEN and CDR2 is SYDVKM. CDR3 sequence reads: CASGLGTGGNEQFF. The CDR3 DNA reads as TGTGCCAGCGGACTGGGGACAGGAGGGAATGAGCAGTTCTTC. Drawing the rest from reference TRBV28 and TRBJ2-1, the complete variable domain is DVKVTQSSRYLVKRTGEKVFLECVQDMDHENMFWYRQDPGLGLRLIYFSYDVKMKEKGDIPEGYSVSREKKERFSLILESASTNQTSMYLCASGLGTGGNEQFFGPGTRLTVL.

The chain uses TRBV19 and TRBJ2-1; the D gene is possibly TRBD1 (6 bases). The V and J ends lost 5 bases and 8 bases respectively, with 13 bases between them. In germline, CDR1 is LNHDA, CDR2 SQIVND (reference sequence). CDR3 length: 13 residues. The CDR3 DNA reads TGTGCCAGTAGTCCCTCAGGGGTCCATGAGCAGTTCTTC. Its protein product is CASSPSGVHEQFF.

CDR3 coding DNA: TGTGCCTGGAGGGGGGGGACATTCAAACCCGAAAAACTGTTTTTT. Encoded protein: CAWRGGTFKPEKLFF. The rearrangement links TRBV30 to TRBJ1-4; D may be TRBD1 (6 bases). The CDR3 has 15 residues. V dropped 3 bases and J dropped 8 bases, with 19 bases sitting between them. Germline V lookup: CDR1 GTSNPN, CDR2 SVGIG (reference sequence).

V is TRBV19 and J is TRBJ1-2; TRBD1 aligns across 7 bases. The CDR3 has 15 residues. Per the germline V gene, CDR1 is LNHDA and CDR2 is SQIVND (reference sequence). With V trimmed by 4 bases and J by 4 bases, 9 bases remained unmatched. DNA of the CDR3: TGTGCCAGTAGTAAACCGGGGACAGAAGGCTATGGCTACACCTTC. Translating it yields CASSKPGTEGYGYTF.

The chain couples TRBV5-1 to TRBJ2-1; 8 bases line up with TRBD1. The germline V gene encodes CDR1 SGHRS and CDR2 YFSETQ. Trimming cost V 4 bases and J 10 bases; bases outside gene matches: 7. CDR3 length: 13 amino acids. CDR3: CASSRGTGNEQFF. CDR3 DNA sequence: TGCGCCAGCAGCCGTGGGACAGGTAACGAGCAGTTCTTC.

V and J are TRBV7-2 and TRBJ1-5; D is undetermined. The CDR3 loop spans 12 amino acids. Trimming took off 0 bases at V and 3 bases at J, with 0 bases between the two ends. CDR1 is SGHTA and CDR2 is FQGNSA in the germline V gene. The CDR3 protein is CASSLANQPQHF. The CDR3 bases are TGTGCCAGCAGCTTAGCCAATCAGCCCCAGCATTTT.

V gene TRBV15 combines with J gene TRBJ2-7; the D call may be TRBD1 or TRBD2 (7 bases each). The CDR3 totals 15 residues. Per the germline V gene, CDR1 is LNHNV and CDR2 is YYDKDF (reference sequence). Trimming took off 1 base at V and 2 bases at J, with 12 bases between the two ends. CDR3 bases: TGTGCCACCAGCAGAGGCCAGGGGGGGGCCTACGAGCAGTACTTC. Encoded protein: CATSRGQGGAYEQYF. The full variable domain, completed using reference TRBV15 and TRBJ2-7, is DAMVIQNPRYQVTQFGKPVTLSCSQTLNHNVMYWYQQKSSQAPKLLFHYYDKDFNNEADTPDNFQSRRPNTSFCFLDIRSPGLGDTAMYLCATSRGQGGAYEQYFGPGTRLTVT.

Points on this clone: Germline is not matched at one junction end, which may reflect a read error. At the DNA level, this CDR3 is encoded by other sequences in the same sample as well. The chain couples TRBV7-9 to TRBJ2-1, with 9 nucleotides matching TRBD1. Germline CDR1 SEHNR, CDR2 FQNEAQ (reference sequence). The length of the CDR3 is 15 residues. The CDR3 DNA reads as TGTGCCAGCAGCTTAGTGACAGGGGGTTACAATGAACAGTTCTTC. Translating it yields CASSLVTGGYNEQFF.

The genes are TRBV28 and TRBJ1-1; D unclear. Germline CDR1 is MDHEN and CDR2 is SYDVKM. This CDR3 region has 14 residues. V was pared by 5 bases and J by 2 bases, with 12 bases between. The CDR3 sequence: CASSPTTDNTEAFF. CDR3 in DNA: TGTGCCAGCAGTCCGACGACGGATAACACTGAAGCTTTCTTT.